These 24 T cell receptor beta chains share one sample of origin, sequenced in a study of CD8+CD57+ T cells in acquired aplastic anemia. An expansion of CD8+CD57+ cells by flow cytometry had been shown in patients chosen for sequencing. According to the study, genomic DNA was the template for TCR beta VDJ and CDR3 profiling. MiXCR, applied by TCRdb to the reads, yields one record per CDR3 protein. In the table there are 170,000 or so distinct CDR3 sequences, 63% of which are singletons. Sequences were obtained from sorted CD4+, CD8+, or CD8+CD57+ T cells (not recorded which) from PBMCs. The receptors were gathered from a human donor with aplastic anemia.

This clonotype was counted ten times or more. The chain is built from TRBV6-6 and TRBJ2-2; D uncertain. The CDR3 spans 16 residues. Between the trimmed V and J ends, which lost 1 base and 0 bases, there was a span of 9 bases. Germline V gene sequence: CDR1 MNHNY, CDR2 SVGAGI (reference sequence). The CDR3 region is CASSYYVTPNTGELFF. DNA for the CDR3: TGTGCCAGCAGTTACTATGTGACGCCGAACACCGGGGAGCTGTTTTTT.

This chain uses TRBV10-3 with TRBJ2-7; D may be TRBD2 (6 bases). CDR3 length equals 14 residues. The germline V and J ends were trimmed by 3 bases and 2 bases, with 11 bases remaining between them. CDR1 and CDR2 from the germline V gene are ENHRY and SYGVKD. CDR3 DNA: TGTGCCATCAGTGAAGAGACTAGACCCTACGAGCAGTACTTC. Translated: CAISEETRPYEQYF.

Details on this clonotype: Mismatch with germline at one junction end may stem from a read error. V and J are TRBV19 and TRBJ1-6; 8 positions match TRBD1. The CDR3 length is 13 residues. The V gene's germline CDR1 is LNHDA and CDR2 SQIVND (reference sequence). The CDR3 coding sequence is TGTGCCAGTGGGACAGGATTTAGTTCACCCCCCCACTTT. Translation: CASGTGFSSPPHF.

This chain connects TRBV19 to TRBJ2-1, with 10 bases identical to TRBD2. Germline values: CDR1 LNHDA, CDR2 SQIVND (reference sequence). The CDR3 runs 13 residues. The trim removed 7 bases at V and 8 bases at J, leaving 5 bases unmatched. In DNA form, the CDR3 reads TGTGCCAGTACTAGCGGGGGACTGCATGAGCAGTTCTTC. Its protein product is CASTSGGLHEQFF.

CDR3 nucleotide sequence: TGCAGAGTTCGGTCTGAGGGGGACACTGAAGCTTTCTTT. Its protein is CRVRSEGDTEAFF. V and J are TRBV20-1 and TRBJ1-1; tentative D call: TRBD1 (6 bases). Germline-derived CDR1 and CDR2 are DFQATT and SNEGSKA (reference sequence). This CDR3 region has 13 residues.

This clonotype was counted ten times or more. The V and J genes are TRBV2 and TRBJ2-7, with 9 nucleotides matching TRBD1. The germline gives CDR1 SNHLY, CDR2 FYNNEI. V trimming: 5 bases; J trimming: 5 bases; junction bases outside the gene matches: 10. There are 15 residues in the CDR3. CDR3 in DNA: TGTGCCAGCAGTCCCCGGTTGGGACAGGGCAACGAGCAGTACTTC. Protein sequence: CASSPRLGQGNEQYF.

This clonotype was seen ten or more times. The chain links TRBV7-9 to TRBJ2-5; D perhaps matches TRBD1 (5 bases). This CDR3 spans 14 amino acids. V was trimmed by 3 bases and J by 1 base, leaving 9 bases between them. The germline gives CDR1 SEHNR, CDR2 FQNEAQ (reference sequence). CDR3 amino acids: CASSFVQAQETQYF. The CDR3 nucleotides read TGTGCCAGCAGCTTTGTACAGGCCCAAGAGACCCAGTACTTC.

The chain employs TRBV5-1 and TRBJ2-7; 11 positions match TRBD1. V was clipped by 4 bases and J by 7 bases; unmatched bases: 16. The CDR3 consists of 17 residues. The germline V gene encodes CDR1 SGHRS and CDR2 YFSETQ. The CDR3 bases are TGCGCCAGCAGCCAACCGCGGACAGGGGGCTCCATCAATGAGCAGTACTTC. Protein: CASSQPRTGGSINEQYF. Full variable domain (outside the CDR3, taken from reference TRBV5-1 and TRBJ2-7): KAGVTQTPRYLIKTRGQQVTLSCSPISGHRSVSWYQQTPGQGLQFLFEYFSETQRNKGNFPGRFSGRQFSNSRSEMNVSTLELGDSALYLCASSQPRTGGSINEQYFGPGTRLTVT.

The chain uses TRBV10-3 and TRBJ2-7, with D tentatively TRBD1 or TRBD2 (5 bases each). CDR3 length equals 16 residues. From germline, CDR1 is ENHRY and CDR2 SYGVKD. Trimming stripped 7 bases from V and 4 bases from J, with 23 bases between. The CDR3 sequence: CAITRDAKMPDYEQYF. The CDR3 bases are TGTGCCATCACCCGGGACGCTAAAATGCCGGATTACGAGCAGTACTTC.

This sequence joins TRBV19 and TRBJ2-7; D is ambiguous. Germline V gives CDR1 LNHDA, CDR2 SQIVND (reference sequence). This CDR3 is built from 15 residues. V lost 9 bases to trimming and J lost 7 bases, with 25 bases between them. CDR3 protein: CASSLKQDRLREQYF. DNA of the CDR3: TGTGCCAGCAGCTTAAAGCAGGACCGACTTCGGGAGCAGTACTTC.

The genes are TRBV5-1 and TRBJ2-5; 7 nucleotides agree with TRBD1. J lost 2 bases, V lost 0 bases, and 13 bases had no gene match. CDR1 and CDR2 (germline): SGHRS, YFSETQ. The CDR3 totals 18 residues. The DNA of the CDR3 is TGCGCCAGCAGCTTGGAAGGGCTGTCTACAGGGGAGCAAGAGACCCAGTACTTC. Translating gives CASSLEGLSTGEQETQYF.

The DNA for the CDR3 is TGTGCCAGCGATGGCAGGGGACAGTACCAAGAGACCCAGTACTTC. Residues: CASDGRGQYQETQYF. The rearrangement links TRBV2 to TRBJ2-5, with 7 bases fitting TRBD1. CDR3 length: 15 residues. V was pared by 8 bases and J by 0 bases, with 9 bases of the junction left unmatched. Germline assignment: CDR1 SNHLY and CDR2 FYNNEI. The full variable domain, completed using reference TRBV2 and TRBJ2-5, is EPEVTQTPSHQVTQMGQEVILRCVPISNHLYFYWYRQILGQKVEFLVSFYNNEISEKSEIFDDQFSVERPDGSNFTLKIRSTKLEDSAMYFCASDGRGQYQETQYFGPGTRLLVL.

Ten or more counts support this clonotype. V gene TRBV20-1 combines with J gene TRBJ1-1; 11 bases match TRBD1. V lost 3 bases, J lost 3 bases, and 0 bases stayed unmatched. CDR1 DFQATT and CDR2 SNEGSKA come from the germline V gene (reference sequence). The CDR3 has 13 amino acids. The CDR3, as DNA: TGCAGTGCTAGGGGACAGGGGGACACTGAAGCTTTCTTT. Translation gives CSARGQGDTEAFF.

The table lists this clonotype with many counts. The V call is TRBV7-9, the J call TRBJ1-1, with D hard to call. From germline, CDR1 is SEHNR and CDR2 FQNEAQ (reference sequence). The CDR3 is made up of 16 amino acids. V gave up 0 bases and J gave up 6 bases, with 17 bases separating them. The CDR3 loop reads CASSLAPLGSRAEAFF. The DNA of the CDR3 is TGTGCCAGCAGCTTAGCGCCCCTCGGGTCTAGGGCTGAAGCTTTCTTT. The complete variable domain, with remaining parts taken from reference TRBV7-9 and TRBJ1-1, reads DTGVSQNPRHKITKRGQNVTFRCDPISEHNRLYWYRQTLGQGPEFLTYFQNEAQLEKSRLLSDRFSAERPKGSFSTLEIQRTEQGDSAMYLCASSLAPLGSRAEAFFGQGTRLTVV.

Concerning this clonotype: This may be a read error, as it is one base from a much larger clone. J is TRBJ1-2 and V is TRBV9; D might be TRBD1 (6 bases). Germline V gene lookup returns CDR1 SGDLS and CDR2 YYNGEE. This CDR3 region has 14 residues. CDR3 amino acids: CAGSRQAERSGYTF. The CDR3 DNA reads as TGTGCCGGCAGCCGACAGGCTGAACGGAGTGGCTACACCTTC.

V usage is TRBV10-3 and J usage is TRBJ1-2; D is unresolved. CDR3 length: 12 amino acids. With 11 bases removed from V and 2 bases from J, the gap between germline ends came to 12 bases. From germline, CDR1 is ENHRY and CDR2 SYGVKD. The CDR3 region is CAAGTANYGYTF. The CDR3 nucleotides are TGTGCCGCCGGTACGGCAAACTATGGCTACACCTTC.

V gene TRBV7-6 combines with J gene TRBJ2-7; TRBD1 matches at 7 bases. From germline, CDR1 is SGHVS and CDR2 FNYEAQ. There are 15 residues in the CDR3. With 4 bases clipped from V and 6 bases from J, the junction kept 12 bases outside the gene matches. CDR3 region: CASSSFHRGGGEQYF. CDR3 coding DNA: TGTGCCAGCAGCTCGTTCCACAGGGGCGGAGGCGAGCAGTACTTC.

This chain's CDR3 is CASRFRNGFAYEQYF. The DNA for the CDR3 is TGTGCCAGCAGATTCCGAAACGGGTTTGCCTACGAGCAGTACTTC. This chain links TRBV7-6 with TRBJ2-7; no clear D. Germline CDR1 reads SGHVS; CDR2 reads FNYEAQ. This CDR3 is 15 amino acids long. The V end lost 6 bases, the J end lost 2 bases, and 17 bases lay between the germline ends.

CDR3 protein: CSVYGQGSEKLFF. In DNA, the CDR3 is TGCAGCGTTTACGGACAGGGGTCTGAAAAACTGTTTTTT. This chain joins TRBV29-1 and TRBJ1-4, with 9 bases matching TRBD1. CDR1 SQVTM and CDR2 ANQGSEA come from the germline V gene. J was trimmed by 7 bases and V by 5 bases; bases with no gene match: 5. The CDR3 length is 13 residues.

This clonotype was found a few times. This chain joins TRBV20-1 and TRBJ1-2, with unresolved D. The CDR3 loop spans 11 amino acids. Germline V CDR1 and CDR2: DFQATT, SNEGSKA (reference sequence). The V end was cut by 7 bases, the J end by 5 bases, with 11 bases between. CDR3 amino acids: CSVGGLYGYTF. CDR3 DNA sequence: TGCAGTGTCGGAGGCCTTTATGGCTACACCTTC.

This chain links TRBV9 with TRBJ1-1; D is unclear. Per the germline V gene, CDR1 is SGDLS and CDR2 is YYNGEE. V was clipped by 1 base and J by 0 bases, with 4 bases between them. There are 13 residues in the CDR3. In nucleotides, the CDR3 is TGTGCCAGCAGCGTATATGTGAACACTGAAGCTTTCTTT. This encodes CASSVYVNTEAFF. The entire variable domain, with the rest obtained from reference TRBV9 and TRBJ1-1, is as follows: DSGVTQTPKHLITATGQRVTLRCSPRSGDLSVYWYQQSLDQGLQFLIQYYNGEERAKGNILERFSAQQFPDLHSELNLSSLELGDSALYFCASSVYVNTEAFFGQGTRLTVV.

Remarks on this clonotype: One end of the junction fails to match germline, which may point to a read error. The rearrangement links TRBV6-5 to TRBJ1-2; tentative D call: TRBD1 (5 bases). Germline V gene sequence: CDR1 MNHEY, CDR2 SVGAGI. This CDR3 has 13 amino acids. The CDR3 sequence: CASILVGSGRSFF. The CDR3 DNA sequence: TGTGCCAGCATACTAGTCGGATCAGGGCGGTCGTTCTTC.

V is TRBV25-1 and J is TRBJ2-3; possibly TRBD1 for D (5 bases). In germline, CDR1 is MGHDK, CDR2 SYGVNS. V was shortened by 4 bases and J by 2 bases, with 10 bases between the two germline ends. This CDR3 comprises 14 residues. CDR3 in amino acids: CASSAQDTTDTQYF. The CDR3 nucleotides are TGTGCCAGCAGTGCCCAGGACACCACAGATACGCAGTATTTT. The variable domain in full, completed from reference TRBV25-1 and TRBJ2-3, reads EADIYQTPRYLVIGTGKKITLECSQTMGHDKMYWYQQDPGMELHLIHYSYGVNSTEKGDLSSESTVSRIRTEHFPLTLESARPSHTSQYLCASSAQDTTDTQYFGPGTRLTVL.

The CDR3 loop reads CASSLGVWGAEPQHF. The CDR3 DNA sequence: TGTGCCAGCAGCTTAGGGGTATGGGGTGCCGAGCCCCAGCATTTT. V gene TRBV7-2 combines with J gene TRBJ1-5; D remains ambiguous. The V end lost 1 base, the J end lost 8 bases, and 15 bases lay between the germline ends. From germline, CDR1 is SGHTA and CDR2 FQGNSA. The CDR3 contains 15 residues.